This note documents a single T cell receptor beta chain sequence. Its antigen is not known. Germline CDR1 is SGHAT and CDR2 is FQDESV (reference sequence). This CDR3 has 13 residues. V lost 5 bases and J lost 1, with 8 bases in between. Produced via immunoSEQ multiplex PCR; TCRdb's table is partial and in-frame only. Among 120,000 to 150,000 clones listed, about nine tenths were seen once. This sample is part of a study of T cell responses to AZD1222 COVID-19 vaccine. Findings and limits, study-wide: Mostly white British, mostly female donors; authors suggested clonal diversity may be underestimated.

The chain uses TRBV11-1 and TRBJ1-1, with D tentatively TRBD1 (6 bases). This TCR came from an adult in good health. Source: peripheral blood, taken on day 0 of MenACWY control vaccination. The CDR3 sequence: CASSPGQNTEAFF. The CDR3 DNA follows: TGTGCCAGCAGCCCGGGACAGAACACTGAAGCTTTCTTT.